This T cell receptor beta chain derives from a study of T cell responses to AZD1222 COVID-19 vaccine. Study observations and caveats: A mostly white British donor set with more females was recruited, and clonal diversity was possibly underestimated.

The CDR3 is made up of 14 amino acids. V lost 1 base to trimming and J lost 6 bases; unmatched junction nucleotides: 6. Germline loops: CDR1 SGHRS, CDR2 YFSETQ. In regard to this clone: Its antigen is currently unknown.

TCRdb keeps only in-frame clones here, not all; method: immunoSEQ multiplex PCR. Here the sample spans 150,000 to 200,000 clones, around 90% being singletons. This TCR was recovered from an adult who received the AZD1222 COVID-19 vaccine. The chain carries TRBV5-1 and TRBJ2-7; 8 nucleotides agree with TRBD2. Sequences were derived from peripheral blood, sampled 28 days after the second AZD1222 dose. The CDR3 nucleotides read TGCGCCAGCAGCTTGCGGTCGGGAGGGGCCGAGCAGTACTTC. Protein: CASSLRSGGAEQYF.